The text below deals with one T cell receptor beta chain. This sample stems from a study of shared T cell receptors in the human thymus. Only in-frame clones appear in the TCRdb table, and some are missing; sequencing was by immunoSEQ multiplex PCR. The sample records about 610,000 clones, 88% being singletons. Germline V lookup: CDR1 ENHRY, CDR2 SYGVKD. There are 13 residues in the CDR3. These data are also associated with another study on human thymus T cells. That study adds: Donation was from healthy Finnish infants who were having corrective surgery that addressed congenital heart defects. Thymus tissue was removed during corrective cardiac surgery. It looked as if thymic and blood repertoires used V and J genes in a biased way. Highly overlapping thymic repertoires among unrelated individuals were reported in related research.

Material: thymocytes. The J gene is TRBJ2-5, the V gene TRBV10-3, with TRBD1 matching over 9 bases. The J call may be in error: the DNA end matches TRBJ2-7 better. The source is a boy under three years old with a congenital heart defect. The CDR3 bases are TGTGCCATTCAGGGACAGGGTGAAGACGAGCAGTACTTC. This sequence encodes CAIQGQGEDEQYF.